A selection of T cell receptor beta chains follows, all from one sample in a study of cytomegalovirus exposure and HLA in healthy donors. Sequencing was performed with immunoSEQ multiplex PCR; in TCRdb, only in-frame clones are kept and a portion is missing. Its listing shows 95,000 to 150,000 clones. Sequencing used PBMCs. These receptors originate from a man between 18 and 35 years old in good health and CMV-seronegative. CDR3s include the opening cysteine and the closing phenylalanine or tryptophan. The D gene is left open where the match is weak. The listing skips clone size in some rows; elsewhere it reads once, few, many or a size class.

TRBJ1-4 TRBD1 - TRBV7-9 CASRSTGQLFF TGTGCCAGCAGATCGACAGGGCAACTGTTTTTT
TRBJ1-1 - - TRBV5-8 CASSLRGWRNTEAFF TGTGCCAGCAGCTTGCGAGGGTGGCGGAACACTGAAGCTTTCTTT
TRBJ2-3 TRBD1 - TRBV6-6 CASRTRDRGTDTQYF TGTGCCAGCAGAACCCGGGACAGGGGCACGGATACGCAGTATTTT
TRBJ2-5 TRBD1 - TRBV28 CASSGTGYGETQYF TGTGCCAGCAGCGGGACAGGGTATGGGGAGACCCAGTACTTC
TRBJ2-1 - - TRBV27 CASSLLGGLPSSYNEQFF TGTGCCAGCAGTTTATTAGGGGGACTACCGAGCTCCTACAATGAGCAGTTCTTC
TRBJ1-6 TRBD1 - TRBV14 CASSQGQGGSPLHF TGTGCCAGCAGCCAGGGACAGGGAGGATCACCCCTCCACTTT
TRBJ1-5 TRBD1 medium-sized TRBV6-1 CASSEGGDSLSANF TGTGCCAGCAGTGAAGGGGGGGACAGCCTCTCCGCGAATTTT
TRBJ1-2 - - TRBV19 CASAAGQPTF TGTGCCAGCGCCGCCGGACAGCCTACCTTC
TRBJ1-5 - - TRBV7-2 CASNKGGGNQPQHF TGTGCCAGCAACAAGGGAGGGGGCAATCAGCCCCAGCATTTT
TRBJ1-3 - - TRBV5-1 CASSLVGRLSGNTIYF TGCGCCAGCAGCTTGGTCGGTCGACTCTCTGGAAACACCATATATTTT
TRBJ1-4 - - TRBV28 CASSLGAQTNEKLFF TGTGCCAGCAGTTTAGGGGCGCAGACTAATGAAAAACTGTTTTTT
TRBJ1-4 TRBD1 - TRBV27 CASSPRGEKLFF TGTGCCAGCAGTCCCAGGGGGGAAAAACTGTTTTTT
TRBJ1-4 TRBD1 - TRBV7-2 CASSSGTGSGKLFF TGTGCCAGCAGCTCCGGGACAGGGTCCGGGAAACTGTTTTTT
TRBJ2-1 - - TRBV28 CASSSGRVSYNEQFF TGTGCCAGCAGCTCCGGTCGGGTTTCCTACAATGAGCAGTTCTTC
TRBJ2-7 TRBD2 - TRBV9 CASSVGAGGAYEQYF TGTGCCAGCAGCGTAGGGGCGGGAGGAGCCTACGAGCAGTACTTC
TRBJ1-5 - - TRBV30 CAWSVKGDQPQHF TGTGCCTGGAGTGTTAAGGGAGATCAGCCCCAGCATTTT